This TCR beta chain was obtained from a study of regulatory T cells in long-lasting Graves disease. This sample's time point: newly diagnosed GD, antithyroid drugs for less than 3 months. TCR sequences were obtained from RNA taken from PBMCs. This clonotype was seen more than once but under ten times. The V gene lost 4 bases and the J gene lost 5 bases, with 9 bases spanning the gap. The length of the CDR3 is 13 residues. CDR1 LNHNV and CDR2 YYDKDF come from the germline V gene (reference sequence). Building of the TCR beta libraries involved iRepertoire HTBI primers and Arm-PCR of CDR3 regions. TCRdb called the multiplex PCR reads again in MiXCR, with one record for every CDR3 protein. The sample lists under 500,000 distinct CDR3 sequences, about a sixth seen once, with approximately 12% in the top ten. The sample also formed part of further work on T cells in Graves' hyperthyroidism and ophthalmopathy.

This TCR was sampled from a young woman with Graves disease. This material consisted of peripheral blood mononuclear cells (PBMCs), taken at new diagnosis, from a patient treated with antithyroid drugs. This chain connects TRBV15 to TRBJ1-5; D gene ambiguous. The CDR3 loop is CATSIGVDQPQHF. CDR3 sequence (DNA): TGTGCCACCAGCATCGGGGTCGATCAGCCCCAGCATTTT.